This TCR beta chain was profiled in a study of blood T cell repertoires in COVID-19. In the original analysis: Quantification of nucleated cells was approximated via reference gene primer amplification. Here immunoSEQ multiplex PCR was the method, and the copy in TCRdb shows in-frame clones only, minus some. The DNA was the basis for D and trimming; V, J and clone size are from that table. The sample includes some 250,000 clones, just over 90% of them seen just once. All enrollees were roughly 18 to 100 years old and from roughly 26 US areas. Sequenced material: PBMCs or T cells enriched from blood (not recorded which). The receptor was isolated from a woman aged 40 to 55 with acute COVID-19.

CDR3 sequence (DNA): TGCGCCAGCAGACCGCCTCAGGGGGAGAACACTGAAGCTTTCTTT. Its translation is CASRPPQGENTEAFF. This sequence joins TRBV5-1 and TRBJ1-1; 7 nucleotides line up with TRBD1. J was trimmed by 1 base and V by 5 bases; bases with no gene match: 8. Germline CDR1 SGHRS, CDR2 YFSETQ. The CDR3 runs to 15 residues.